Below are 18 T cell receptor beta chains sequenced from a single sample in a study of T cell responses to AZD1222 COVID-19 vaccine. Assay: immunoSEQ multiplex PCR; the TCRdb copy retains only in-frame clones and omits some. The sample consists of roughly 270,000 clones, 90% to 95% of them appearing once. The specimen was peripheral blood, collected 28 days after the second AZD1222 dose. Receptors were obtained from an adult who received the AZD1222 COVID-19 vaccine.

This chain links TRBV3-1 (or the pseudogene TRBV3-2) with TRBJ2-1; 11 bases align to TRBD2. The length of the CDR3 is 16 residues. Germline CDR1 LGHDT, CDR2 YNNKEL (reference sequence). V was clipped by 0 bases and J by 7 bases; unmatched bases: 5. The CDR3 DNA reads TGTGCCAGCAGCCAAGATTTAGCGGGAGGGTGGAATGAGCAGTTCTTC. Amino acids: CASSQDLAGGWNEQFF.

This clone was recorded only once. The chain has TRBV6-1 and TRBJ1-1; tentative D call: TRBD1 (5 bases). Germline-derived CDR1 and CDR2 are MNHNS and SASEGT. Trimming left V 1 base short and J 11 bases short, with 8 bases between. The CDR3 runs 11 residues. This CDR3 reads CASSEGREAFF. CDR3 sequence (DNA): TGTGCCAGCAGTGAAGGCAGGGAGGCTTTCTTT.

The V gene is TRBV28, the J gene TRBJ2-7; 8 bases match TRBD2. Germline V CDR1 and CDR2: MDHEN, SYDVKM. After removal of 2 bases from V and 5 bases from J, the junction contained 2 bases not matched to a gene. CDR3 size: 13 residues. CDR3 sequence: CASSLAGGHEQYF. The CDR3 DNA follows: TGTGCCAGCAGTTTAGCGGGAGGCCACGAGCAGTACTTC.

For the CDR3, the DNA is TGCGCCAGCAGCCCAAGTGGGGGTGTGAGCTCCTACAATGAGCAGTTCTTC. Encoded protein: CASSPSGGVSSYNEQFF. The rearrangement links TRBV5-1 to TRBJ2-1; D is possibly TRBD1 or TRBD2 (5 bases each). The CDR3 is 17 amino acids. Germline V lookup: CDR1 SGHRS, CDR2 YFSETQ. Trimming removed 4 bases from V and 0 bases from J, with 17 bases in between. Based on the CDR3 plus reference TRBV5-1 and TRBJ2-1, the full variable domain is KAGVTQTPRYLIKTRGQQVTLSCSPISGHRSVSWYQQTPGQGLQFLFEYFSETQRNKGNFPGRFSGRQFSNSRSEMNVSTLELGDSALYLCASSPSGGVSSYNEQFFGPGTRLTVL.

The rearrangement uses TRBV2 and TRBJ1-1, with TRBD1 matching over 7 bases. The J segment lost 0 bases and the V segment lost 5 bases, leaving 3 bases of the junction unmatched. CDR3 length: 14 amino acids. Germline V gene lookup returns CDR1 SNHLY and CDR2 FYNNEI. CDR3 nucleotides: TGTGCCAGCAGTACAGGGGCCCTGAACACTGAAGCTTTCTTT. It specifies CASSTGALNTEAFF.

The chain uses TRBV7-3 and TRBJ2-2; D is unclear. V lost 6 bases, J lost 5 bases, and 7 bases lay in between. This CDR3 has 12 amino acids. From germline, CDR1 is SGHTA and CDR2 FQGTGA. CDR3 in DNA: TGTGCCAGCAGTTCGCATACCGGGGAGCTGTTTTTT. Translation gives CASSSHTGELFF.

The V and J genes are TRBV7-2 and TRBJ2-4, with TRBD1 as a possible D gene (6 bases). Germline CDR1 SGHTA, CDR2 FQGNSA. The CDR3 runs to 15 residues. V lost 1 base and J lost 10, with 17 bases in between. The CDR3 region is CASSLDKGVMIIQYF. The CDR3 bases are TGTGCCAGCAGCTTAGATAAGGGGGTGATGATTATTCAGTACTTC.

The rearrangement joins TRBV5-1 to TRBJ1-2; 9 bases fit TRBD1. Losses at the gene ends were 0 bases for V and 7 bases for J; bases not matched to a gene: 7. Germline assignment: CDR1 SGHRS and CDR2 YFSETQ. The CDR3 runs to 15 residues. The CDR3 spells CASSLGGQGFFGYTF. The CDR3 DNA is TGCGCCAGCAGCTTGGGTGGACAGGGGTTTTTTGGCTACACCTTC.

This clone appeared once. A read error may account for a junction end that differs from germline. The rearrangement joins TRBV28 to TRBJ1-6; TRBD1 aligns across 7 bases. Germline assignment: CDR1 MDHEN and CDR2 SYDVKM. The CDR3 spans 13 residues. The CDR3 region is CASSRTGNSALHF. In DNA form, the CDR3 reads TGTGCCAGCAGCCGGACAGGAAATTCAGCCCTCCACTTT. Drawing the rest from reference TRBV28 and TRBJ1-6, the complete variable domain is DVKVTQSSRYLVKRTGEKVFLECVQDMDHENMFWYRQDPGLGLRLIYFSYDVKMKEKGDIPEGYSVSREKKERFSLILESASTNQTSMYLCASSRTGNSALHFGNGTRLTVT.

Points on this clone: The junction and the germline gene differ at one end; a read error may be behind it. CDR3 amino acids: CATSRGGTDFSHEQYF. The CDR3, as DNA: TGTGCCACCAGCAGAGGGGGGACAGATTTCTCCCACGAGCAGTACTTC. The V call is TRBV15, the J call TRBJ2-7; 7 bases line up with TRBD1. Per germline, CDR1 LNHNV and CDR2 YYDKDF (reference sequence). The length of the CDR3 is 16 residues.

This chain links TRBV5-8 with TRBJ1-1; possible D gene TRBD1, 5 bases. V lost 5 bases and J lost 7, with 12 bases in between. The length of the CDR3 is 12 residues. Germline values: CDR1 SGHTS, CDR2 YDEGEE. The CDR3 DNA sequence: TGTGCCAGCAGTCTGGGACGGGTTGAAGCTTTCTTT. As protein: CASSLGRVEAFF.

The CDR3 DNA follows: TGTGCCAGCCGCATGGTGGGCGGGGACGATGGCTACACCTTC. Its protein is CASRMVGGDDGYTF. The gene calls are TRBV28 and TRBJ1-2, with D tentatively TRBD1 (5 bases). V was pared by 8 bases and J by 6 bases, with 19 bases between. This CDR3 is built from 14 residues. Per the germline V gene, CDR1 is MDHEN and CDR2 is SYDVKM.

V gene TRBV30 combines with J gene TRBJ2-1; 7 positions agree with TRBD2. This CDR3 comprises 14 residues. V dropped 2 bases and J dropped 3; count of bases not matched to a gene: 4. Germline-derived CDR1 and CDR2 are GTSNPN and SVGIG (reference sequence). The CDR3 DNA reads TGTGCCTGGAGTAGGCTAGCGGACTACAATGAGCAGTTCTTC. Its protein is CAWSRLADYNEQFF.

The chain joins TRBV5-1 to TRBJ1-1; D not certain. From germline, CDR1 is SGHRS and CDR2 YFSETQ. The CDR3 totals 14 residues. V lost 5 bases, J lost 1 base, and 12 bases lay in between. The CDR3 DNA follows: TGCGCCAGCAGTTCACAGAACAGGAACACTGAAGCTTTCTTT. Translated, it gives CASSSQNRNTEAFF.

The genes are TRBV7-8 and TRBJ2-7; 10 nucleotides agree with TRBD1. Trimming removed 5 bases from V and 4 bases from J; junction bases left unmatched: 5. The CDR3 loop spans 14 amino acids. Germline V lookup: CDR1 SGHVS, CDR2 FQNEAQ. The CDR3 nucleotides read TGTGCCAGCAGCGCGCAGGGACAGGGGTACGAGCAGTACTTC. Its translation is CASSAQGQGYEQYF.

The chain has TRBV19 and TRBJ1-4, with D possibly matching TRBD1 (5 bases). Looked up from germline, CDR1 is LNHDA and CDR2 is SQIVND (reference sequence). The CDR3 consists of 13 residues. Between the trimmed V and J ends, which lost 9 bases and 8 bases, there was a span of 16 bases. The CDR3 protein is CASSQGLSEKLFF. The CDR3 DNA follows: TGTGCCAGCAGCCAGGGACTTTCGGAAAAACTGTTTTTT.

The chain carries TRBV27 and TRBJ1-6, with 9 bases that match TRBD1. Germline CDR1 is MNHEY and CDR2 is SMNVEV (reference sequence). CDR3 length: 14 residues. V dropped 5 bases and J dropped 7; count of bases not matched to a gene: 3. The CDR3 DNA follows: TGTGCCAGCAGTCGGACAGGGGACAATTCACCCCTCCACTTT. Translation gives CASSRTGDNSPLHF.

This clone has a handful of counts. This rearrangement joins TRBV2 to TRBJ2-7; TRBD2 matches 8 bases. The germline V gene has CDR1 SNHLY and CDR2 FYNNEI. The CDR3 has 15 amino acids. V gave up 6 bases and J gave up 1 base; unmatched junction bases: 8. The CDR3 is CASRRGVRDSYEQYF. The CDR3 DNA reads as TGTGCCAGCAGGCGGGGGGTTCGTGATTCCTACGAGCAGTACTTC.